The 10 T cell receptor beta chains below were found in one sample sequenced in a study of OX40 agonist ivuxolimab in advanced cancers. The library was obtained by the immunoSEQ multiplex PCR assay. The table was pulled from immuneACCESS by TCRdb, which kept in-frame rearrangements only. Such tables lose some clones; where checked, under half of the loss comes from unresolved V genes, and the rest has no known cause. The sample table records 80,000 to 95,000 clones; around four fifths of these occur just once. 1.5% to 2% of the sample belongs to the ten largest clones. The sample here was CD4+ or CD8+ T cells sorted from blood, taken in a trial of the OX40 agonist ivuxolimab. Source of these receptors: an adult with an advanced solid tumor such as melanoma, head and neck, liver or kidney cancer.

This clone was counted once. The rearrangement uses TRBV4-3 and TRBJ1-6; D call uncertain. CDR1 is LGHNA, CDR2 YSLEER, per germline. Deletions cut 0 bases from V and 2 bases from J, with 8 bases between. The CDR3 is 16 residues long. The CDR3, as DNA: TGCGCCAGCAGCCAAGACCTCTCTCCCTATAATTCACCCCTCCACTTT. Encoded protein: CASSQDLSPYNSPLHF.

This chain connects TRBV19 to TRBJ1-5; D unclear. Germline CDR1 is LNHDA and CDR2 is SQIVND (reference sequence). V lost 5 bases, J lost 15 bases, and 17 bases lay in between. The CDR3 has 12 amino acids. DNA for the CDR3: TGTGCCAGTAGTCCCCTTTCAAGCTCCCCGCATTTT. Translating gives CASSPLSSSPHF.

J is TRBJ1-5 and V is TRBV19; D is possibly TRBD1 (5 bases). V was pared by 5 bases and J by 2 bases, with 13 bases between. The CDR3 covers 15 residues. In germline, CDR1 is LNHDA, CDR2 SQIVND (reference sequence). The DNA of the CDR3 is TGTGCCAGTAGTCAACAGGTTGAGGGCAATCAGCCCCAGCATTTT. This codes for CASSQQVEGNQPQHF.

This clone came up a few times. The gene calls are TRBV15 and TRBJ1-3; D call uncertain. V was pared by 0 bases and J by 2 bases, with 8 bases between. The CDR3 runs to 15 residues. Germline lookup yields CDR1 LNHNV and CDR2 YYDKDF (reference sequence). CDR3 DNA sequence: TGTGCCACCAGCAGAGATCGGGGTCCTGGAAACACCATATATTTT. Translating gives CATSRDRGPGNTIYF. Drawing the rest from reference TRBV15 and TRBJ1-3, the complete variable domain is DAMVIQNPRYQVTQFGKPVTLSCSQTLNHNVMYWYQQKSSQAPKLLFHYYDKDFNNEADTPDNFQSRRPNTSFCFLDIRSPGLGDTAMYLCATSRDRGPGNTIYFGEGSWLTVV.

The V and J genes are TRBV9 and TRBJ2-5; 12 nucleotides match TRBD2. The CDR3 loop spans 15 amino acids. With V trimmed by 3 bases and J by 7 bases, 7 bases remained unmatched. Germline V gene lookup returns CDR1 SGDLS and CDR2 YYNGEE. The CDR3 loop is CASSASSGGAGTQYF. As DNA, the CDR3 is TGTGCCAGCAGCGCTTCTAGCGGGGGGGCTGGGACCCAGTACTTC.

The rearrangement joins TRBV5-1 to TRBJ1-6, with TRBD1 matching over 10 bases. The J segment lost 10 bases and the V segment lost 2 bases, leaving 6 bases of the junction unmatched. The CDR3 is 15 residues long. Per germline, CDR1 SGHRS and CDR2 YFSETQ. The CDR3, as DNA: TGCGCCAGCAGCTTTACGGGACAGGGGAGGTCACCCCTCCACTTT. It codes for CASSFTGQGRSPLHF. Full variable domain (rest looked up from reference TRBV5-1 and TRBJ1-6): KAGVTQTPRYLIKTRGQQVTLSCSPISGHRSVSWYQQTPGQGLQFLFEYFSETQRNKGNFPGRFSGRQFSNSRSEMNVSTLELGDSALYLCASSFTGQGRSPLHFGNGTRLTVT.

This clone was recorded once. The V call is TRBV2, the J call TRBJ2-2; D is perhaps TRBD2 (6 bases). The germline V and J ends were trimmed by 6 bases and 0 bases, with 17 bases remaining between them. CDR3 length equals 17 residues. The germline V gene encodes CDR1 SNHLY and CDR2 FYNNEI. Here the CDR3 reads CASRGVEGTSNTGELFF. CDR3 in DNA: TGTGCCAGCAGGGGAGTGGAGGGAACCTCGAACACCGGGGAGCTGTTTTTT.

The chain has TRBV28 and TRBJ2-7, with TRBD2 identical over 12 bases. The CDR3 spans 14 residues. After removal of 6 bases from V and 6 bases from J, the junction contained 6 bases not matched to a gene. Germline CDR1 MDHEN, CDR2 SYDVKM. CDR3 sequence reads: CASSLAGGLGEQYF. As DNA, the CDR3 is TGTGCCAGCAGCCTAGCGGGGGGGCTGGGCGAGCAGTACTTC.

This rearrangement joins TRBV2 to TRBJ1-2; D remains ambiguous. Germline CDR1 reads SNHLY; CDR2 reads FYNNEI. CDR3 size: 14 residues. Deletions cut 8 bases from V and 0 bases from J, with 13 bases between. DNA of the CDR3: TGTGCCAGCCGGTTCGAGGGTACTAACTATGGCTACACCTTC. Amino acids: CASRFEGTNYGYTF.

The chain combines TRBV7-2 with TRBJ2-7; D unresolved. Germline values: CDR1 SGHTA, CDR2 FQGNSA. Trimming stripped 0 bases from V and 2 bases from J, with 11 bases between. The CDR3 is 15 residues long. The chain's CDR3 is CASSLAGQPAYEQYF. In DNA, the CDR3 is TGTGCCAGCAGCTTAGCCGGTCAGCCTGCCTACGAGCAGTACTTC. Drawing the rest from reference TRBV7-2 and TRBJ2-7, the complete variable domain is GAGVSQSPSNKVTEKGKDVELRCDPISGHTALYWYRQSLGQGLEFLIYFQGNSAPDKSGLPSDRFSAERTGGSVSTLTIQRTQQEDSAVYLCASSLAGQPAYEQYFGPGTRLTVT.